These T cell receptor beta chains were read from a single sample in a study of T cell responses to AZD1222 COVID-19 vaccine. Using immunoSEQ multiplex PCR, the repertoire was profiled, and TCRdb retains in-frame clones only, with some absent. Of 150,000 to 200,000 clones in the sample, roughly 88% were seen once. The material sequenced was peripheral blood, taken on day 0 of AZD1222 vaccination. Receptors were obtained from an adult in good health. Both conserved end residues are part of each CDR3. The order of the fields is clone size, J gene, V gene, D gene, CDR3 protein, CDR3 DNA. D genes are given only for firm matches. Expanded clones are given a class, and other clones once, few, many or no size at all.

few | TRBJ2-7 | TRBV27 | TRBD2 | CASRRTSGVYEQYF | TGTGCCAGCAGGAGGACTAGCGGTGTCTACGAGCAGTACTTC
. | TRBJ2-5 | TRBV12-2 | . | CASRLQLAGGRETQYF | TGTGCAAGTCGCTTACAGCTAGCGGGGGGGCGAGAGACCCAGTACTTC
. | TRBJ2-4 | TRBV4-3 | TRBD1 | CASSQDTGTGANIQYF | TGCGCCAGCAGCCAAGATACCGGGACAGGGGCGAACATTCAGTACTTC
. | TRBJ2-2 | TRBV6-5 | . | CASSPPRATGELFF | TGTGCCAGCAGCCCCCCAAGGGCCACCGGGGAGCTGTTTTTT
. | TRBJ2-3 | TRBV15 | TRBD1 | CATSTGTGGDTQYF | TGTGCCACCAGCACCGGGACAGGGGGGGATACGCAGTATTTT
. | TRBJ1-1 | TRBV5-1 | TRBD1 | CASSSGQQNTEAFF | TGCGCCAGCAGCTCGGGACAGCAGAACACTGAAGCTTTCTTT
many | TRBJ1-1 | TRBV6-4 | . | CASSEGANTEAFF | TGTGCCAGCAGTGAAGGGGCGAACACTGAAGCTTTCTTT
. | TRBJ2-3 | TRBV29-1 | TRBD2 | CSVTPSGGAGDTQYF | TGCAGCGTGACTCCTAGCGGGGGGGCCGGAGATACGCAGTATTTT
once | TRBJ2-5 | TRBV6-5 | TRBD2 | CASSYGRGGVQETQYF | TGTGCCAGCAGTTACGGGCGGGGGGGAGTCCAAGAGACCCAGTACTTC
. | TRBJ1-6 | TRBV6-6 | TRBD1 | CASCRRDRGSPLHF | TGTGCCAGCTGCCGCCGGGACAGGGGTTCACCCCTCCACTTT
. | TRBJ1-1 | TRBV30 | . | CAWRGGPTEAFF | TGTGCCTGGAGGGGGGGGCCCACTGAAGCTTTCTTT
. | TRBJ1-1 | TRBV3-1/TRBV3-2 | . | CASSQDPRGKGGTEAFF | TGTGCCAGCAGCCAAGATCCCCGCGGGAAAGGCGGCACTGAAGCTTTCTTT
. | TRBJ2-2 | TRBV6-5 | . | CASSPGNTGELFF | TGTGCCAGCAGTCCAGGGAACACCGGGGAGCTGTTTTTT
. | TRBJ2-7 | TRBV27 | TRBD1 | CASSARQGAYEQYF | TGTGCCAGCAGTGCCCGACAGGGGGCCTACGAGCAGTACTTC
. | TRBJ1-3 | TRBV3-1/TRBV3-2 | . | CASSPQGRSGNTIYF | TGTGCCAGCAGCCCTCAGGGTAGGTCTGGAAACACCATATATTTT
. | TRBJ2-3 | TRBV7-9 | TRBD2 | CASSPGGSSGSTDTQYF | TGTGCCAGCAGTCCGGGGGGCTCTAGCGGGAGCACAGATACGCAGTATTTT
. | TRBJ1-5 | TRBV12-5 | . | CASGLGTARQPQHF | TGTGCTAGTGGTTTGGGGACAGCCCGACAGCCCCAGCATTTT
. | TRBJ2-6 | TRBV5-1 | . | CASSLGNSGANVLTF | TGCGCCAGCAGCTTAGGGAACTCTGGGGCCAACGTCCTGACTTTC
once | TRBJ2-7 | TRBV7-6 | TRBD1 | CASSSPSGQGIYEQYF | TGTGCCAGCAGCTCGCCCTCTGGACAGGGTATCTACGAGCAGTACTTC
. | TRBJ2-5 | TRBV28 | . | CASSFARIQETQYF | TGTGCCAGCAGTTTTGCAAGAATCCAAGAGACCCAGTACTTC
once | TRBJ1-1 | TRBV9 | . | CASSPTQLNTEAFF | TGTGCCAGCAGCCCAACACAGCTGAACACTGAAGCTTTCTTT
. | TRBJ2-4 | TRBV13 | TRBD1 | CASSLTRTGGLSKNIQYF | TGTGCCAGCAGCTTAACGAGGACAGGGGGCCTGTCCAAAAACATTCAGTACTTC
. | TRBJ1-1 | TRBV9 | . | CASSVGPGNTEAFF | TGTGCCAGCAGCGTAGGTCCGGGAAACACTGAAGCTTTCTTT
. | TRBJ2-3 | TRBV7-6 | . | CASSLGESSTDTQYF | TGTGCCAGCAGCCTCGGAGAATCAAGCACAGATACGCAGTATTTT
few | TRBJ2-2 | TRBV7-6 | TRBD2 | CASSFSGGPPPGELFF | TGTGCCAGCAGCTTTAGCGGGGGGCCTCCTCCCGGGGAGCTGTTTTTT
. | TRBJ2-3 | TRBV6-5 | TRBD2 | CASSKTSGGADTQYF | TGTGCCAGCAGTAAAACTAGCGGGGGGGCAGATACGCAGTATTTT